The 14 T cell receptor beta chains below were found in one sample sequenced in a study of beta chain features in type 1 diabetes. Expressed TCRB transcripts were sequenced because the isolated RNA had all been reverse transcribed beforehand. TCRdb's table, derived via immunoSEQ multiplex PCR, lists solely in-frame clones and lacks some. The sample has hundreds of thousands of clones; roughly 15% are singletons. What was sequenced was naive CD4+ T cells from blood. The receptors come from a man between 18 and 35 years old in good health.

This clone was seen only a few times. The chain employs TRBV7-9 and TRBJ1-2; 12 positions match TRBD1. Germline CDR1 is SEHNR and CDR2 is FQNEAQ (reference sequence). Trimming took 5 bases from V and 3 from J; bases not matched to a gene: 10. This CDR3 has 17 amino acids. In DNA, the CDR3 is TGTGCCAGCAGCCCCCTAGGAGGGGACAGGGGGCACTATGGCTACACCTTC. This codes for CASSPLGGDRGHYGYTF.

In its sample, this clone was seen a few times. The chain couples TRBV27 to TRBJ1-2; D might be TRBD1 (5 bases). Trimming shortened V by 7 bases and J by 0 bases, and 15 bases separated the two germline ends. This CDR3 is built from 15 residues. Per the germline V gene, CDR1 is MNHEY and CDR2 is SMNVEV (reference sequence). CDR3 loop: CASKLAGEANYGYTF. DNA of the CDR3: TGTGCCAGCAAACTAGCGGGGGAGGCTAACTATGGCTACACCTTC.

The rearrangement joins TRBV9 to TRBJ2-7; D remains unclear. The V end lost 1 base, the J end lost 1 base, and 12 bases lay between the germline ends. Germline CDR1 is SGDLS and CDR2 is YYNGEE. The CDR3 totals 15 residues. The CDR3 nucleotides read TGTGCCAGCAGCGTAACTGTCTCGGAATCCTACGAGCAGTACTTC. Protein sequence: CASSVTVSESYEQYF.

The CDR3 nucleotides are TGCGCCAGCAGCTTGTTGTCGGAGACAGAGAATGGCTACACCTTC. This translates into CASSLLSETENGYTF. The J gene is TRBJ1-2, the V gene TRBV5-1; D perhaps matches TRBD1 (5 bases). The CDR3 length is 15 residues. V dropped 1 base and J dropped 6 bases, with 16 bases sitting between them. Germline CDR1 reads SGHRS; CDR2 reads YFSETQ.

This clone was seen more than once but under ten times. This rearrangement joins TRBV27 to TRBJ2-1, with 7 bases identical to TRBD2. The CDR3 spans 15 residues. Germline V lookup: CDR1 MNHEY, CDR2 SMNVEV (reference sequence). J was trimmed by 5 bases and V by 6 bases; bases with no gene match: 10. The CDR3 DNA follows: TGTGCCAGCAGCCCCTTGGGCGGGAGTAACAATGAGCAGTTCTTC. Its protein product is CASSPLGGSNNEQFF.

This clone was recorded only once. V and J are TRBV9 and TRBJ2-1; D is undetermined. V lost 3 bases, J lost 9 bases, and 13 bases lay in between. The germline gives CDR1 SGDLS, CDR2 YYNGEE. CDR3 length: 13 amino acids. CDR3 coding DNA: TGTGCCAGCAGCGAGATCCAGCAGACTGAGCAGTTCTTC. Translated: CASSEIQQTEQFF.

This chain links TRBV9 with TRBJ2-1; 10 positions match TRBD1. CDR3 length: 16 amino acids. J lost 2 bases, V lost 0 bases, and 2 bases had no gene match. CDR1 and CDR2 from the germline V gene are SGDLS and YYNGEE. The CDR3 region has the DNA TGTGCCAGCAGCGTAGTGGGACAGGGGACCTACAATGAGCAGTTCTTC. Amino acid sequence: CASSVVGQGTYNEQFF.

This clone was counted between two and nine times. V usage is TRBV13 and J usage is TRBJ2-2, with D possibly being TRBD1 (5 bases). The CDR3 contains 14 residues. V lost 6 bases and J lost 0, with 8 bases in between. Looked up from germline, CDR1 is PRHDT and CDR2 is FYEKMQ (reference sequence). Here the CDR3 reads CASRVRANTGELFF. CDR3 sequence (DNA): TGTGCCAGCAGGGTCAGGGCGAACACCGGGGAGCTGTTTTTT.

This clone was observed a few times. The chain uses TRBV5-1 and TRBJ1-1; 7 bases line up with TRBD1. V was clipped by 1 base and J by 0 bases; unmatched bases: 6. Germline loops: CDR1 SGHRS, CDR2 YFSETQ. The CDR3 has 16 residues. The CDR3 protein is CASSLQGVEVNTEAFF. The CDR3 nucleotides read TGCGCCAGCAGCTTGCAGGGGGTTGAGGTGAACACTGAAGCTTTCTTT.

The chain joins TRBV28 to TRBJ2-7; the match to TRBD1 covers 7 bases. With 7 bases clipped from V and 4 bases from J, the junction kept 10 bases outside the gene matches. Germline V gene data show CDR1 as MDHEN and CDR2 as SYDVKM. CDR3 size: 14 residues. CDR3 amino acids: CASIHRQGEYEQYF. The CDR3 nucleotides read TGTGCCAGCATCCACCGACAGGGCGAGTACGAGCAGTACTTC. The entire variable domain, with the rest obtained from reference TRBV28 and TRBJ2-7, is as follows: DVKVTQSSRYLVKRTGEKVFLECVQDMDHENMFWYRQDPGLGLRLIYFSYDVKMKEKGDIPEGYSVSREKKERFSLILESASTNQTSMYLCASIHRQGEYEQYFGPGTRLTVT.

The gene calls are TRBV2 and TRBJ2-1; 13 nucleotides agree with TRBD2. Germline lookup yields CDR1 SNHLY and CDR2 FYNNEI. The CDR3 is 17 residues long. The junction had 15 bases not matched to a gene; V was cut back by 4 bases and J by 12 bases. The CDR3 bases are TGTGCCAGCAGTGGAAAACCCGGACTAGCGGGAGATCCAGCGCAGTTCTTC. Encoded protein: CASSGKPGLAGDPAQFF.

This clone was observed a few times. This chain connects TRBV10-3 to TRBJ2-5, with D possibly being TRBD2 (6 bases). CDR1 is ENHRY and CDR2 is SYGVKD in the germline V gene. V was trimmed by 3 bases and J by 5 bases, leaving 13 bases between them. The CDR3 is made up of 14 amino acids. The CDR3 is CAISDSGVRETQYF. As DNA, the CDR3 is TGTGCCATCAGTGATTCGGGGGTTCGGGAGACCCAGTACTTC.

V is TRBV28 and J is TRBJ2-2; the match to TRBD1 covers 7 bases. Looked up from germline, CDR1 is MDHEN and CDR2 is SYDVKM. Germline trimming cut 8 bases from V and 6 bases from J; bases unmatched to any gene: 3. This CDR3 contains 12 residues. The CDR3 DNA sequence: TGTGCCAGCCTTGACAGGGCCGGGGAGCTGTTTTTT. It translates to CASLDRAGELFF.

This clone was picked up a small number of times. The chain is built from TRBV7-9 and TRBJ1-1; D is possibly TRBD1 (5 bases). Trimming left V 5 bases short and J 2 bases short, with 9 bases between. Germline-derived CDR1 and CDR2 are SEHNR and FQNEAQ (reference sequence). This CDR3 comprises 13 residues. CDR3 nucleotide sequence: TGTGCCAGCAGCGCGACAGTTAACACTGAAGCTTTCTTT. This translates into CASSATVNTEAFF.